This TCR beta chain was captured by sequencing in a study of blood T cell repertoires in COVID-19. Study information: Acute-phase and convalescent COVID-19 samples originated in the United States, Italy and Spain.

The assay was immunoSEQ multiplex PCR, and TCRdb's table has in-frame clones only and misses some. The sample yields over 55,000 clones, roughly 90% seen once. Trimming left V 1 base short and J 4 bases short, with 11 bases between. The CDR3 sequence is 14 residues long. The germline V gene encodes CDR1 SGHVS and CDR2 FNYEAQ. The sample was peripheral blood. This sequence originates from a woman of 80 years or more with COVID-19, enrolled during active disease. The chain carries TRBV7-6 and TRBJ2-7; D possibly corresponds to TRBD1 (5 bases). The CDR3 sequence is CASSLGGPGYEQYF. Written as DNA, the CDR3 is TGTGCCAGCAGCTTAGGGGGCCCAGGGTACGAGCAGTACTTC.